This T cell receptor beta chain was observed in a study of cytomegalovirus exposure and HLA in healthy donors. Whole-study context: A data release that came early held around 85 million unique TCRs from HLA-typed donors.

A multiplex PCR was run with 60 Vbeta primers and 13 Jbeta primers. Method: immunoSEQ multiplex PCR; TCRdb's copy keeps in-frame clones and lacks some. This sample has about 260,000 clones, with roughly 70% found just once. Findings and caveats of the study: V- and J-gene trimming in TCR beta was tied to a missense DCLRE1C variant by an analysis performed later. Donor immune exposure was known only as CMV serostatus. Some V segments, TRBV6-2 and TRBV6-3 among them, were indistinguishable and were therefore excluded.

The CDR3 is 16 residues long. Germline CDR1 is SNHLY and CDR2 is FYNNEI. With respect to this clone: Its antigen is as yet unknown.

The source of this sequence is a female donor in good health and CMV-seronegative. This chain links TRBV2 with TRBJ2-5, with D perhaps matching TRBD2 (6 bases). The J call may not be correct, given that the DNA end is closer to TRBJ2-7. The sample comprised PBMCs. CDR3 in DNA: TGTGCCAGCAGAACCCCGGTACTAGCTCGACGGGGCGAGCAGTACTTC. It yields the protein CASRTPVLARRGEQYF.